This passage covers 18 T cell receptor beta chains from one sample sequenced in a study of early stage breast cancer tumors. Assay used: immunoSEQ multiplex PCR; TCRdb lists only in-frame clones, some missing. In the table there are more than 65,000 clones, approximately 80% of which are singletons. The sample taken for sequencing was blood. Every receptor here comes from a person in their 40s with breast cancer.

This clone was picked up a small number of times. V gene TRBV19 combines with J gene TRBJ2-7, with D possibly being TRBD1 (5 bases). The germline CDR1 and CDR2 sequences are LNHDA and SQIVND (reference sequence). V was pared by 5 bases and J by 0 bases, with 11 bases between. The CDR3 totals 14 residues. In DNA form, the CDR3 reads TGTGCCAGTAGTCTCGGACACAGCTCCTACGAGCAGTACTTC. This gives the protein CASSLGHSSYEQYF.

This chain links TRBV4-2 with TRBJ2-7, with a tentative D call TRBD2 (5 bases). The CDR3 sequence is 16 residues long. V gave up 1 base and J gave up 2 bases, with 15 bases separating them. CDR1 is LGHNA and CDR2 is YNFKEQ in the germline V gene. The DNA for the CDR3 is TGTGCCAGCAGCCAAGCCTTTCGGACTTATACCTACGAGCAGTACTTC. This encodes CASSQAFRTYTYEQYF.

This clone occurred a few times. V and J are TRBV5-4 and TRBJ1-5; D perhaps matches TRBD1 (5 bases). CDR1 is SGHNT and CDR2 is YYREEE in the germline V gene (reference sequence). CDR3 length: 16 amino acids. Trimming removed 4 bases at V and 0 bases at J, with 14 bases between. As DNA, the CDR3 is TGTGCCAGCAGCCCCTTGGGGACCCATAGCAATCAGCCCCAGCATTTT. Protein product: CASSPLGTHSNQPQHF.

V is TRBV15 and J is TRBJ2-1, with TRBD1 identical over 8 bases. Unmatched junction bases numbered 6, after V lost 3 bases and J lost 8 bases. The CDR3 is made up of 14 amino acids. CDR1 LNHNV and CDR2 YYDKDF come from the germline V gene (reference sequence). The chain's CDR3 is CATSSQGALDEQFF. CDR3 sequence (DNA): TGTGCCACCAGCAGCCAGGGGGCGTTAGATGAGCAGTTCTTC. Full variable domain (missing parts from reference TRBV15 and TRBJ2-1): DAMVIQNPRYQVTQFGKPVTLSCSQTLNHNVMYWYQQKSSQAPKLLFHYYDKDFNNEADTPDNFQSRRPNTSFCFLDIRSPGLGDTAMYLCATSSQGALDEQFFGPGTRLTVL.

The chain couples TRBV10-2 to TRBJ1-1; D not certain. V was pared by 3 bases and J by 1 base, with 9 bases between. The CDR3 has 14 amino acids. Germline V gene data show CDR1 as WSHSY and CDR2 as SAAADI. DNA of the CDR3: TGCGCCAGCAGTGATCCTTCGGGGAACACTGAAGCTTTCTTT. Translated, it gives CASSDPSGNTEAFF.

The chain recombines TRBV11-2 with TRBJ2-7, with D unresolved. The CDR3 loop spans 17 amino acids. CDR1 SGHAT and CDR2 FQNNGV come from the germline V gene. The V and J ends lost 1 base and 4 bases respectively, with 20 bases between them. CDR3 sequence: CASSLAPLGWQLYEQYF. The CDR3 DNA sequence: TGTGCCAGCAGCTTAGCCCCCTTGGGGTGGCAGTTGTACGAGCAGTACTTC.

This clone was found a few times. Other DNA sequences from this sample encode an identical CDR3 as well. The V gene is TRBV28, the J gene TRBJ1-2; 10 positions match TRBD1. Germline assignment: CDR1 MDHEN and CDR2 SYDVKM. There are 12 residues in the CDR3. With 10 bases clipped from V and 4 bases from J, the junction kept 3 bases outside the gene matches. The CDR3 reads CATRTGGYGYTF. The DNA for the CDR3 is TGTGCCACCAGGACAGGGGGCTATGGCTACACCTTC.

A few counts support this clone. V gene TRBV7-3 combines with J gene TRBJ2-2; D gene unclear. The V and J ends lost 5 bases and 4 bases respectively, with 14 bases between them. This CDR3 has 15 residues. The germline V gene has CDR1 SGHTA and CDR2 FQGTGA. The CDR3 region is CASSPRAIGTGELFF. CDR3 DNA: TGTGCCAGCAGCCCAAGGGCGATTGGCACCGGGGAGCTGTTTTTT.

The chain couples TRBV18 to TRBJ1-1; D possibly corresponds to TRBD1 (6 bases). This CDR3 is 14 amino acids long. Germline CDR1 KGHSH, CDR2 LQKENI. V shed 4 bases and J shed 6 bases, with 15 bases lying between them. DNA for the CDR3: TGTGCCAGCTCACAACAGGGTCTGTACGCTGAAGCTTTCTTT. Translated: CASSQQGLYAEAFF.

The rearrangement uses TRBV7-6 and TRBJ1-1; TRBD1 matches 7 bases. The CDR3 length is 13 residues. Per germline, CDR1 SGHVS and CDR2 FNYEAQ. The V and J ends lost 5 bases and 3 bases, in that order; junction bases with no gene match: 3. DNA for the CDR3: TGTGCCAGCAGCCTACAGGGGTACACTGAAGCTTTCTTT. Residues: CASSLQGYTEAFF.

In this sample, this clone turned up a few times. The rearrangement links TRBV2 to TRBJ2-1; D assignment may be TRBD1 or TRBD2 (6 bases each). The germline gives CDR1 SNHLY, CDR2 FYNNEI. Trimming stripped 6 bases from V and 7 bases from J, with 16 bases between. CDR3 length equals 14 residues. The DNA for the CDR3 is TGTGCCAGCAGAAAGGGGGGAGCCCAGAATGAGCAGTTCTTC. Encoded protein: CASRKGGAQNEQFF.

The rearrangement joins TRBV27 to TRBJ1-2; weak D call: TRBD1 (5 bases). The CDR3 runs to 14 residues. Trimming stripped 0 bases from V and 8 bases from J, with 13 bases between. Per germline, CDR1 MNHEY and CDR2 SMNVEV (reference sequence). Here the CDR3 reads CASSLSGGKEGYTF. CDR3 nucleotide sequence: TGTGCCAGCAGTTTATCGGGGGGTAAGGAAGGCTACACCTTC.

The gene calls are TRBV29-1 and TRBJ1-4; no clear D. Trimming stripped 4 bases from V and 0 bases from J, with 9 bases between. The CDR3 runs 14 residues. CDR1 SQVTM and CDR2 ANQGSEA come from the germline V gene. CDR3 coding DNA: TGCAGCGTTGCTAAAAGGGCAACTAATGAAAAACTGTTTTTT. This codes for CSVAKRATNEKLFF. Full variable domain (outside the CDR3, taken from reference TRBV29-1 and TRBJ1-4): SAVISQKPSRDICQRGTSLTIQCQVDSQVTMMFWYRQQPGQSLTLIATANQGSEATYESGFVIDKFPISRPNLTFSTLTVSNMSPEDSSIYLCSVAKRATNEKLFFGSGTQLSVL.

The CDR3 loop reads CASSFKKESYGYTF. In nucleotides, the CDR3 is TGTGCCAGCAGTTTCAAGAAGGAGAGTTATGGCTACACCTTC. The chain has TRBV28 and TRBJ1-2; no definite D call. Germline V gene lookup returns CDR1 MDHEN and CDR2 SYDVKM. This CDR3 contains 14 residues. V gave up 3 bases and J gave up 5 bases, with 13 bases separating them.

Note on this clone: Germline is not matched at one junction end, which may reflect a read error. The V gene is TRBV5-1, the J gene TRBJ2-3; D is uncertain. The CDR3 runs to 14 residues. The V gene's germline CDR1 is SGHRS and CDR2 YFSETQ. The CDR3 DNA is TGCGCCAGCGGCTTGGGTTCTACGACAGATACGCAGTATTTT. Translating it yields CASGLGSTTDTQYF.

The rearrangement uses TRBV5-4 and TRBJ2-1; 9 bases fit TRBD1. Looked up from germline, CDR1 is SGHNT and CDR2 is YYREEE (reference sequence). The trim removed 2 bases at V and 8 bases at J, leaving 8 bases unmatched. The CDR3 is 15 amino acids. The CDR3 is CASSLEQGAFDEQFF. DNA for the CDR3: TGTGCCAGCAGCTTAGAACAGGGGGCGTTCGATGAGCAGTTCTTC. The entire variable domain, with the rest obtained from reference TRBV5-4 and TRBJ2-1, is as follows: ETGVTQSPTHLIKTRGQQVTLRCSSQSGHNTVSWYQQALGQGPQFIFQYYREEENGRGNFPPRFSGLQFPNYSSELNVNALELDDSALYLCASSLEQGAFDEQFFGPGTRLTVL.

CDR3 residues: CASSSYRSQETQYF. In DNA form, the CDR3 reads TGTGCCAGCAGCTCCTACCGGAGTCAAGAGACCCAGTACTTC. This sequence joins TRBV7-8 and TRBJ2-5; D is unclear. The ends were cut back, 4 bases at V and 2 bases at J, with 11 bases in the middle. Germline V gene lookup returns CDR1 SGHVS and CDR2 FQNEAQ. The length of the CDR3 is 14 residues. The complete variable domain, with remaining parts taken from reference TRBV7-8 and TRBJ2-5, reads GAGVSQSPRYKVAKRGQDVALRCDPISGHVSLFWYQQALGQGPEFLTYFQNEAQLDKSGLPSDRFFAERPEGSVSTLKIQRTQQEDSAVYLCASSSYRSQETQYFGPGTRLLVL.

The chain employs TRBV19 and TRBJ1-1, with D unclear. The CDR3 extends over 12 amino acids. Germline V gene lookup returns CDR1 LNHDA and CDR2 SQIVND (reference sequence). V dropped 6 bases and J dropped 1 base, with 6 bases sitting between them. This chain's CDR3 is CASRWGNTEAFF. CDR3 in DNA: TGTGCCAGTAGGTGGGGGAACACTGAAGCTTTCTTT.